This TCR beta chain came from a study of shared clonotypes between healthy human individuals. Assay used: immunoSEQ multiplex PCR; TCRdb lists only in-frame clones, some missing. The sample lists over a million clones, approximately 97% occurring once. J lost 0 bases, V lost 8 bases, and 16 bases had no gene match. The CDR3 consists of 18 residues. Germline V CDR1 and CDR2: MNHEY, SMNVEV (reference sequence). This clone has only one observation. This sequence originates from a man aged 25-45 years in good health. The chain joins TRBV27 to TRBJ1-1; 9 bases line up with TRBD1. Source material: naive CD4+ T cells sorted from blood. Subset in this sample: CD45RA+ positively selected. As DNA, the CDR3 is TGTGCCAGCTCCACTCACGCCGGGACAGGGACAATGAACACTGAAGCTTTCTTT. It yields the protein CASSTHAGTGTMNTEAFF.